This TCR beta chain was found in a study of cytomegalovirus exposure and HLA in healthy donors. The study ran its PCR with 60 Vbeta and 13 Jbeta primers. Assay: immunoSEQ multiplex PCR; the TCRdb copy retains only in-frame clones and omits some. Found here are about 190,000 clones, roughly 81% of them singletons; the top ten hold around 3.3%. V lost 3 bases, J lost 8 bases, and 12 bases lay in between. Germline V gene data show CDR1 as SGHNT and CDR2 as YYREEE (reference sequence). This CDR3 contains 13 residues. The clonotype comes from a woman in her 30s in good health and CMV-seropositive. Sequenced input: PBMCs. J is TRBJ2-1 and V is TRBV5-4; no firm D call. The CDR3, as DNA: TGTGCCAGCAGCTCCCCGAGCACTGATGAGCAGTTCTTC. Its protein product is CASSSPSTDEQFF.